The following is a T cell receptor beta chain sequence with its context. Its antigen is currently unknown. Authors' data handling: Out-of-frame sequences were removed, leaving 2 million to 2.5 million distinct TCRbeta sequences. Assay used: immunoSEQ multiplex PCR; TCRdb lists only in-frame clones, some missing. V and J calls and clone size are given by that table; D and trimming were obtained from the DNA. In the table there are under 55,000 clones, 80% of which are singletons. This sample was taken from a study of memory CD4+ T cells and cytomegalovirus serostatus. Study as a whole: Donors were healthy Belgian adults, some 10 CMV seropositive and approximately 23 seronegative. General study points: 67 of 164 known CMV-associated TCRbeta sequences appeared in CD4+ memory.

The CDR3 runs to 12 residues. The V gene end was trimmed by 1 base and the J gene end by 9 bases; junction bases not matched to a gene: 3. Germline V gene data show CDR1 as SGHVS and CDR2 as FNYEAQ. The sort gate was single viable CD3+CD4+CD8-CD45RO+ cells for memory CD4+ T cells. The receptor's source is an adult in good health and CMV-seropositive. The sample consisted of memory CD4+ T cells from blood. The chain employs TRBV7-6 and TRBJ2-7, with TRBD2 identical over 7 bases. The CDR3 nucleotides are TGTGCCAGCAGCTTAGGCGGGGGAGGGCAGTACTTC. Its protein product is CASSLGGGGQYF.